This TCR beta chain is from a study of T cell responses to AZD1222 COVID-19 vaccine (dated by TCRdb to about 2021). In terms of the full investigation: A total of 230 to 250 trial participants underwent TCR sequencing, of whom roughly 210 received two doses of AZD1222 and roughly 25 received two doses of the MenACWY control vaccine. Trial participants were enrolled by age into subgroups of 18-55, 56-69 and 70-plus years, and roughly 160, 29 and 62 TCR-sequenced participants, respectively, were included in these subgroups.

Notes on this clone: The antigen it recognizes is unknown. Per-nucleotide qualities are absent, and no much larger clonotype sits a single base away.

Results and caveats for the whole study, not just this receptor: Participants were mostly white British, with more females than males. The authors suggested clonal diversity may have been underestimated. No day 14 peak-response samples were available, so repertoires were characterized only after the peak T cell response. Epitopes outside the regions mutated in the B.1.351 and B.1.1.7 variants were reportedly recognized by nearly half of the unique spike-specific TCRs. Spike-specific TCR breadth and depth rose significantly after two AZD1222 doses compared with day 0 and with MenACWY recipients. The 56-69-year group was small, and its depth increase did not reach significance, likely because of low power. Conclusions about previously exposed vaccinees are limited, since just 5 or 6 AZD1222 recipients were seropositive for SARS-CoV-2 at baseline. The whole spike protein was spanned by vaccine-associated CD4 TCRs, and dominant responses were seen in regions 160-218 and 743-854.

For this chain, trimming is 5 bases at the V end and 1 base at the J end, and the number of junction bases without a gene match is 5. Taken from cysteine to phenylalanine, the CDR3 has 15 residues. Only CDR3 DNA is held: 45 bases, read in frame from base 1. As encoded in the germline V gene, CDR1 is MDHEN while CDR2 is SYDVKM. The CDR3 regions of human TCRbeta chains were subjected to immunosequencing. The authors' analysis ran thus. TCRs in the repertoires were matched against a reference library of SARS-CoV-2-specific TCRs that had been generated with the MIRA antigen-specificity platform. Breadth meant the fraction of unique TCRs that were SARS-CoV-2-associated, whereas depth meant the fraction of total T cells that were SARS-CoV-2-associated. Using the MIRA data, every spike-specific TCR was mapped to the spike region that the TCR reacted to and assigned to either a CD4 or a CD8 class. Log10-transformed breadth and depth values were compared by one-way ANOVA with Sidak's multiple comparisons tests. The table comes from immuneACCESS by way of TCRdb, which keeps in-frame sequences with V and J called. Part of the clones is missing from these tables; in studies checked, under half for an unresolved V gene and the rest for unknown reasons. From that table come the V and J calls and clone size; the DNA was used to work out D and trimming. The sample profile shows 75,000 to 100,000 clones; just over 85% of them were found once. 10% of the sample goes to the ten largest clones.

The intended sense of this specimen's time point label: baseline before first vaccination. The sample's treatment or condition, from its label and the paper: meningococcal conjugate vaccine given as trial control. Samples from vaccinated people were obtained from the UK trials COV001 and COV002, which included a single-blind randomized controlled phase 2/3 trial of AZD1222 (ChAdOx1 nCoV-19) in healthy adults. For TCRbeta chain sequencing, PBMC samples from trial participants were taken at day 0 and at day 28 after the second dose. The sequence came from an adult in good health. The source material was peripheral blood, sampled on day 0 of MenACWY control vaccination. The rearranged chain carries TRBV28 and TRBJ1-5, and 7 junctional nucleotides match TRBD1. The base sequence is TGTGCCAGCAGTACGGGACAGTTAAGCAATCAGCCCCAGCATTTT. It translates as CASSTGQLSNQPQHF.